The rows below give T cell receptor beta chains drawn from one sample of a study of cytomegalovirus exposure and HLA in healthy donors. TCRdb's table, derived via immunoSEQ multiplex PCR, lists solely in-frame clones and lacks some. The table lists some 120,000 clones, 15% to 20% of them singletons. The sample comprised PBMCs. All receptors derive from a female donor in good health and CMV-seropositive. CDR3s include the opening cysteine and the closing phenylalanine or tryptophan. Fields, in order: clone size, J gene, D gene, V gene, CDR3 DNA, CDR3 protein. D genes are given only for firm matches. Clone size is shown for a subset of rows, as once, few, many or a class of expanded clone.

NA	TRBJ2-2	TRBD2	TRBV9	TGTGCCAGCAGCGTAGGGACTAGCGGGGGATACACCGGGGAGCTGTTTTTT	CASSVGTSGGYTGELFF
NA	TRBJ2-3	NA	TRBV4-3	TGCGCCAGCAGCCAAGGAAGCGGTCGCACAGATACGCAGTATTTT	CASSQGSGRTDTQYF
NA	TRBJ2-7	TRBD2	TRBV6-5	TGTGCCAGCAGTTACGGGACTAGCGGCTACGAGCAGTACTTC	CASSYGTSGYEQYF
few	TRBJ2-7	NA	TRBV13	TGTGCCAGCAGCGTTTCGGTAGCGGAAAGCTCCTACGAGCAGTACTTC	CASSVSVAESSYEQYF
once	TRBJ1-1	TRBD1	TRBV6-6	TGTGCCAGCCGTTGGACAGGTAACACTGAAGCTTTCTTT	CASRWTGNTEAFF
few	TRBJ1-2	TRBD1	TRBV15	TGTGCCACCAGCAGAGCGACAGGGGCGACAATCTATGGCTACACCTTC	CATSRATGATIYGYTF
NA	TRBJ2-2	TRBD2	TRBV4-2	TGTGCCAGCAGGCTCGTGGGACTAGCGGGACGCGGGGAGCTGTTTTTT	CASRLVGLAGRGELFF
few	TRBJ2-4	TRBD2	TRBV5-1	TGCGCCAGCAGCCCCTCTAGCGGGGGAGCCAAAAACATTCAGTACTTC	CASSPSSGGAKNIQYF
few	TRBJ1-1	TRBD1	TRBV18	TGTGCCAGCTCAGTCAGACAGGGTGTGAACACTGAAGCTTTCTTT	CASSVRQGVNTEAFF
few	TRBJ1-6	NA	TRBV5-8	TGTGCCAGCAGCTTTTCAGGGGACGGGGATTCACCCCTCCACTTT	CASSFSGDGDSPLHF
few	TRBJ2-3	TRBD2	TRBV9	TGTGCCAGCAGTCGTACTAGCGGGGCACGGGGTCTACTTCCAGATACGCAGTATTTT	CASSRTSGARGLLPDTQYF
NA	TRBJ2-7	TRBD1	TRBV9	TGTGCCAGCAGCGTGTCACCGGGACAGGGGGCCTACGAGCAGTACTTC	CASSVSPGQGAYEQYF
NA	TRBJ2-3	NA	TRBV5-1	TGCGCCAGCAGCCCCGAGCCCCCGGACAGCCGCACAGATACGCAGTATTTT	CASSPEPPDSRTDTQYF
few	TRBJ1-5	NA	TRBV9	TGTGCCAGCAGTCCCAGGAATTTGGAACAGCCCCAGCATTTT	CASSPRNLEQPQHF
few	TRBJ1-2	NA	TRBV6-5	TGTGCCAGCAGCTCCTCCATCTCAGGGTTATATGGCTACACCTTC	CASSSSISGLYGYTF
few	TRBJ1-2	TRBD1	TRBV29-1	TGCAGCGGGGAGGACAGGGGCGGCTACACCTTC	CSGEDRGGYTF
NA	TRBJ2-3	NA	TRBV4-3	TGCGCCAGCAGCCAAGATCCCACCGGTACGCAGTATTTT	CASSQDPTGTQYF
NA	TRBJ1-5	NA	TRBV2	TGTGCCAGCAGTGAGCAGGGGCCGGCAGGGCCCCAGCATTTT	CASSEQGPAGPQHF
few	TRBJ2-7	NA	TRBV6-1	TGTGCCAGCAGCCCCCCGAGGCAGGGGGGCTACGAGCAGTACTTC	CASSPPRQGGYEQYF
few	TRBJ1-1	TRBD1	TRBV5-5	TGTGCCAGCAGCTTGTTCTGGCAGGGGGAGACTGAAGCTTTCTTT	CASSLFWQGETEAFF
few	TRBJ1-1	NA	TRBV27	TGTGCCAGCAGTTTAAGGTTAGCCACTGAAGCTTTCTTT	CASSLRLATEAFF
few	TRBJ2-1	TRBD2	TRBV7-8	TGTGCCAGCAGCCGGGGGGGTGACAATGAGCAGTTCTTC	CASSRGGDNEQFF
few	TRBJ2-5	NA	TRBV7-9	TGTGCCAGCAGCAACAGGGTCGGTGAGACCCAGTACTTC	CASSNRVGETQYF
few	TRBJ2-7	NA	TRBV4-3	TGCGCCAGCAGCCCTTGGGAGGGGGCCTACGAGCAGTACTTC	CASSPWEGAYEQYF
NA	TRBJ1-4	NA	TRBV6-1	TGTGCCAGCAGTGACCAGATTGCGGGACTGTTTTTT	CASSDQIAGLFF
NA	TRBJ2-1	NA	TRBV6-5	TGTGCCAGCAGTTACTCTTTTCAGAGACTAGAGCAGTTCTTC	CASSYSFQRLEQFF
few	TRBJ2-5	TRBD2	TRBV5-4	TGTGCCAGCAGCTTGGGTCCTAGCGGGAGGTCGGAGACCCAGTACTTC	CASSLGPSGRSETQYF
NA	TRBJ2-1	TRBD2	TRBV5-6	TGTGCCAGCAGCTTGGCACGAGCGGGAGGGCCCCACAATGAGCAGTTCTTC	CASSLARAGGPHNEQFF
NA	TRBJ2-1	TRBD2	TRBV13	TGTGCCAGCAGCCTGACTAGCGGGGGGTACAATGAGCAGTTCTTC	CASSLTSGGYNEQFF
NA	TRBJ1-5	TRBD1	TRBV28	TGTGCCAGCAGTTTATCCGGGACAGGGGTGGATCAGCCCCAGCATTTT	CASSLSGTGVDQPQHF
NA	TRBJ2-6	NA	TRBV30	TGTGCCTGGAGATACACAGGGTCTGGGGCCAACGTCCTGACTTTC	CAWRYTGSGANVLTF
NA	TRBJ2-3	TRBD2	TRBV27	TGTGCCAGCAGTCTTCTAGCGGGAGGGCCCTTTGGTACGCAGTATTTT	CASSLLAGGPFGTQYF
few	TRBJ2-5	TRBD2	TRBV15	TGTGCCACCAGCAGAGCGGGACTAGTCCCAGAGACCCAGTACTTC	CATSRAGLVPETQYF
few	TRBJ1-4	NA	TRBV2	TGTGCCAGCAGATTCACAATTACTAATGAAAAACTGTTTTTT	CASRFTITNEKLFF
few	TRBJ1-5	TRBD1	TRBV30	TGTGCCTGGAAGGGACAGGGCGGTTTGGGAAAAAGCGGTCTTGGGCCCCAGCATTTT	CAWKGQGGLGKSGLGPQHF
few	TRBJ1-1	NA	TRBV4-3	TGCGCCAGCAGCCAATCGGGCCCGTTTTACAGGGCCGAAGTATTAAACACTGAAGCTTTCTTT	CASSQSGPFYRAEVLNTEAFF
once	TRBJ2-7	TRBD1	TRBV28	TGTGCCAGCAGTTCTAGGGGGCGCGTTGGTGAGCAGTACTTC	CASSSRGRVGEQYF
few	TRBJ2-7	TRBD2	TRBV30	TGTGCCTGGACCAGACTAGCGAACGAGCAGTACTTC	CAWTRLANEQYF
medium-sized	TRBJ2-2	TRBD1	TRBV2	TGTGCCAGCTCCGGGACAGGGGAGACCGGGGAGCTGTTTTTT	CASSGTGETGELFF